In this sample, the clone carrying this T cell receptor beta chain turned up many times. V lost 0 bases and J 13 bases, leaving 9 bases between the germline ends. This CDR3 spans 11 amino acids. Germline V lookup: CDR1 SQVTM, CDR2 ANQGSEA. This sample is part of a study of T cells in Graves' hyperthyroidism and ophthalmopathy. It was RNA transcripts that yielded the amplified TCR beta CDR3 regions. The primer set for the first-round RT-PCR of the TCR CDR3 was HTBI. Using its own MiXCR run on the multiplex PCR reads, TCRdb lists one record per CDR3 protein. The table includes hundreds of thousands of distinct CDR3 sequences, 40% to 55% detected once.

The chain links TRBV29-1 to TRBJ1-4; D is unresolved. Sequenced input: peripheral blood or thyroid tissue (not recorded which). The clonotype was recovered from a woman younger than 30 with Graves' hyperthyroidism. The CDR3 DNA sequence: TGCAGCGTTGAAGATCTCGCGGGACTGTTTTTT. It encodes CSVEDLAGLFF.